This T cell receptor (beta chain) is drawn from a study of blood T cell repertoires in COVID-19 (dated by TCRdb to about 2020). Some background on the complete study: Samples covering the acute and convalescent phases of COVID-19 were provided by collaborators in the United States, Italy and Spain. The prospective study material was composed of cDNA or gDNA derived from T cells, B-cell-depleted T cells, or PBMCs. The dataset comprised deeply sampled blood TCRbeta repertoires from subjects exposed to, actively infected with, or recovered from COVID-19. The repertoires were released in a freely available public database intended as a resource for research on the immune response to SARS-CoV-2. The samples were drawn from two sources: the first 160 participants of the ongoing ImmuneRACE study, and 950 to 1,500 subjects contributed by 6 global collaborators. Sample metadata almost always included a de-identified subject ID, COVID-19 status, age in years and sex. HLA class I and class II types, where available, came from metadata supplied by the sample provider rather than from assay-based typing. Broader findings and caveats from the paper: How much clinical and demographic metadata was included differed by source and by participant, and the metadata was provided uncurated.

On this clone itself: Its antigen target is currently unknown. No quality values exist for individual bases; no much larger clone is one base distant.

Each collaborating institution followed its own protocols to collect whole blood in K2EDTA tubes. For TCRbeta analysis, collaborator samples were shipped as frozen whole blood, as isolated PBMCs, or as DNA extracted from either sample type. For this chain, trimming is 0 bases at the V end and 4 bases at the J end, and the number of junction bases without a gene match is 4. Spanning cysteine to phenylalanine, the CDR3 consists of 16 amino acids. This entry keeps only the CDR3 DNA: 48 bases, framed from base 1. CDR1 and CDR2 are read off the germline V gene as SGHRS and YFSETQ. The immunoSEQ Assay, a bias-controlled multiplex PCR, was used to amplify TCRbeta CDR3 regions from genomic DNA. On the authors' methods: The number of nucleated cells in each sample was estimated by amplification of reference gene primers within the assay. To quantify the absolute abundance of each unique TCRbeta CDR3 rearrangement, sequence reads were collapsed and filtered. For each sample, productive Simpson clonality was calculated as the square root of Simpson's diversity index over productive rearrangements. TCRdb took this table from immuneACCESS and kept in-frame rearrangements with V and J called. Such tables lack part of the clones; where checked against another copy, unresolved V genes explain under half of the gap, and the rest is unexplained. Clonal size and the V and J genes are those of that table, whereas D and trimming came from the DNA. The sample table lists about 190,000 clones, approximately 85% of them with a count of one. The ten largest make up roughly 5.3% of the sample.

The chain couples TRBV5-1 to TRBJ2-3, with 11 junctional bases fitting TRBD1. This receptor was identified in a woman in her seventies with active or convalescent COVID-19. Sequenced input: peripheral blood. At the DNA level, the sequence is TGCGCCAGCAGCTTGGACCCGGGACAGGGGGCAGATACGCAGTATTTT. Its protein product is CASSLDPGQGADTQYF.